Sequencing of this T cell receptor beta chain was carried out in a study of shared clonotypes between healthy human individuals. Running of the assay took place at deep level. Here immunoSEQ multiplex PCR was the method, and the copy in TCRdb shows in-frame clones only, minus some. The table shows approximately 500,000 clones, with roughly 78% occurring only once. CDR1 is ENHRY, CDR2 SYGVKD, per germline. The V and J ends lost 2 bases and 2 bases respectively, with 16 bases between them. The CDR3 sequence is 16 residues long. The clonotype comes from a middle-aged woman in good health. Some clones in this sample may be carry-over from other donors' samples. Sequencing was done on a sample of PBMCs. This sequence joins TRBV10-3 and TRBJ2-7; D is possibly TRBD2 (5 bases). This CDR3 reads CAISELGVRAPYEQYF. The CDR3 DNA sequence: TGTGCCATCAGTGAGCTGGGAGTTAGGGCCCCCTACGAGCAGTACTTC.